This is a list of T cell receptor beta chains from one sample in a study of T cells after yellow fever vaccination. TCRdb re-analysed the 5' RACE reads in MiXCR, keeping a single row per CDR3 protein. This sample has about 150,000 distinct CDR3 sequences; roughly 6.2% occur once, and the top ten carry 2.9%. The sample in question was CD4+ T cells sorted from PBMCs, obtained on the day of the first yellow fever vaccination. The receptor set was obtained from a man aged 18 to 29 who received the YFV17D yellow fever vaccine. Both conserved end residues are part of each CDR3. A D gene is named only where the DNA matches it firmly. Part of the rows lack a size; the others show once, few, many or a class for expanded clones.

J gene | V gene | clone size | D gene | CDR3 DNA | CDR3 protein
TRBJ2-1 | TRBV5-4 | few | TRBD1 | TGTGCCAGCAGCTCGACAGGGTTGATGGCTAATGAGCAGTTCTTC | CASSSTGLMANEQFF
TRBJ2-3 | TRBV6-1 | . | TRBD2 | TGTGCCAGCAAAAAAGGGAGGGGAGGTCCCACAGATACGCAGTATTTT | CASKKGRGGPTDTQYF
TRBJ1-3 | TRBV6-2/TRBV6-3 | . | . | TGTGCCAGCAGCGACCTTGGGACCTCTGGAAACACCATATATTTT | CASSDLGTSGNTIYF
TRBJ2-5 | TRBV20-1 | . | . | TGCAGTGCTCCACGACGAGCTCAAGAGACCCAGTACTTC | CSAPRRAQETQYF
TRBJ2-3 | TRBV7-2 | . | TRBD2 | TGTGCCAGCAGCCTGGGACTAGCGGGGGGCGGAGATACGCAGTATTTT | CASSLGLAGGGDTQYF
TRBJ2-5 | TRBV12-5 | few | . | TGTGCTAGTGGCCGCGACAGACAAGAGACCCAGTACTTC | CASGRDRQETQYF
TRBJ2-5 | TRBV5-6 | few | TRBD2 | TGTGCCAGCAGCTCGGTCCCGGGACTAGCGGGGGGCGGGACCCAGTACTTC | CASSSVPGLAGGGTQYF
TRBJ2-4 | TRBV2 | . | TRBD1 | TGTGCCAGCAGTCTTACAGGGGTGGGCCTAGCCAAAAACATTCAGTACTTC | CASSLTGVGLAKNIQYF
TRBJ2-1 | TRBV7-9 | many | . | TGTGCCAGCAGCTCCACGGACGGGATACACTACAATGAGCAGTTCTTC | CASSSTDGIHYNEQFF
TRBJ2-7 | TRBV5-8 | many | TRBD1 | TGTGCCAGCGCCCATCCACAGGGGACCTACGAGCAGTACTTC | CASAHPQGTYEQYF
TRBJ2-5 | TRBV5-1 | many | . | TGCGCCAGCAGCTTGACCGGTGCTCCGGAGACCCAGTACTTC | CASSLTGAPETQYF
TRBJ2-7 | TRBV7-8 | few | . | TGTGCCAGCAGCTTAGGGGACGTAGCCTCCTACGAGCAGTACTTC | CASSLGDVASYEQYF
TRBJ2-2 | TRBV5-1 | many | . | TGCGCCAGCAAAATAGACACCGGGGAGCTGTTTTTT | CASKIDTGELFF
TRBJ2-3 | TRBV12-3/TRBV12-4 | many | . | TGTGCCAGCACCCCCTCGCCGGCCACAAATACGCAGTATTTT | CASTPSPATNTQYF
TRBJ1-2 | TRBV5-1 | few | TRBD1 | TGCGCCAGCAGCTCCCCGGGGGGACAGATCCCATACACCTTC | CASSSPGGQIPYTF
TRBJ2-3 | TRBV5-1 | many | . | TGCGCCAGCAGCACGGGGGGCCAGGGAGATACGCAGTATTTT | CASSTGGQGDTQYF
TRBJ2-5 | TRBV5-4 | few | . | TGTGCCAGCAGCTTGGGTCCGGACCAAGAGACCCAGTACTTC | CASSLGPDQETQYF
TRBJ2-3 | TRBV19 | few | . | TGTGCCAGTAGTATTCGATCTAGCGGCACAGATACGCAGTATTTT | CASSIRSSGTDTQYF
TRBJ2-1 | TRBV4-3 | few | TRBD2 | TGCGCCAGCAGCCAGGAGGGACTAGCCTCGGGCAATGAGCAGTTCTTC | CASSQEGLASGNEQFF
TRBJ1-5 | TRBV6-5 | . | TRBD1 | TGTGCCAGCAGTTACGACAGGGGGCTTGGGGCCCAGCATTTT | CASSYDRGLGAQHF
TRBJ1-2 | TRBV6-2/TRBV6-3 | many | TRBD1 | TGTGCCAGCAGGGGACAGGGGCAGGACTATGGCTACACCTTC | CASRGQGQDYGYTF
TRBJ2-3 | TRBV20-1 | few | . | TGCAGTGCTGCCAGGGGCACAGATACGCAGTATTTT | CSAARGTDTQYF
TRBJ2-1 | TRBV12-3/TRBV12-4 | . | TRBD1 | TGTGCCAGCAGTCCCTTAGGGGGACAGGGGGTTGATGAGCAGTTCTTC | CASSPLGGQGVDEQFF
TRBJ1-1 | TRBV4-3 | . | TRBD1 | TGCGCCAGCAGCCGAACTGGGGACAGGGAAATTTTGGGGAAAGTGTTCTTT | CASSRTGDREILGKVFF
TRBJ2-3 | TRBV7-8 | many | TRBD1 | TGTGCCAGCAGCTTACAGGGGGTTGGAGATACGCAGTATTTT | CASSLQGVGDTQYF
TRBJ2-1 | TRBV30 | few | . | TGTGCCTGGAGTGATTGGCAGGGACTGAATGAGCAGTTCTTC | CAWSDWQGLNEQFF
TRBJ2-3 | TRBV14 | . | TRBD2 | TGTGCCAGCAGCCAAGATCCCCAGCGGGGGGGCATGGATACGCAGTATTTT | CASSQDPQRGGMDTQYF
TRBJ2-7 | TRBV5-6 | many | . | TGTGCCAGCAGCCCATTCTCCTACGAGCAGTACTTC | CASSPFSYEQYF
TRBJ1-1 | TRBV11-2 | . | . | TGTGCCAGCAGCGACTACAGGGAGGGGGACACTGAAGCTTTCTTT | CASSDYREGDTEAFF
TRBJ2-2 | TRBV7-9 | . | . | TGTGCCAGCAGCCTTCGGACAGACGGGGAGCTGTTTTTT | CASSLRTDGELFF
TRBJ1-2 | TRBV20-1 | few | . | TGCAGTGCTACCCGAAACTATCCTGTGCGGGGCTACACCTTC | CSATRNYPVRGYTF
TRBJ2-5 | TRBV4-3 | many | . | TGCGCCAGCAGCCGAATGGCGGGTAGGCAAGAGACCCAGTACTTC | CASSRMAGRQETQYF
TRBJ2-1 | TRBV29-1 | many | . | TGCAGCGTTGAAACCAATGAGCAGTTCTTC | CSVETNEQFF
TRBJ1-5 | TRBV6-5 | many | TRBD1 | TGTGCCAGCATCCCCGGGACAGGCCGTCGCAATCAGCCCCAGCATTTT | CASIPGTGRRNQPQHF
TRBJ2-2 | TRBV11-2 | few | . | TGTGCCAGCGGGGATACGAACACCGGGGAGCTGTTTTTT | CASGDTNTGELFF
TRBJ2-3 | TRBV5-1 | many | . | TGCGCCAGCAGCTACGGGACGCAGAGGGGTGATACGCAGTATTTT | CASSYGTQRGDTQYF
TRBJ2-3 | TRBV3-1 | many | . | TGTGCCAGCAGCCAAGGGTGGGGAAGGGATACGCAGTATTTT | CASSQGWGRDTQYF
TRBJ2-7 | TRBV18 | many | TRBD1 | TGTGCCAGCTCACCAGGGACAGGGGGCGACGAGCAGTACTTC | CASSPGTGGDEQYF
TRBJ1-1 | TRBV4-2 | many | TRBD1 | TGTGCCAGCAGCCTAGAATACAGGGGGCGCGGGGACACTGAAGCTTTCTTT | CASSLEYRGRGDTEAFF
TRBJ2-1 | TRBV4-3 | many | TRBD2 | TGCGCCAGCAGCCAAGAATCGACTAGCGGGGGGGAGGGGGAGCAGTTCTTC | CASSQESTSGGEGEQFF
TRBJ1-4 | TRBV5-1 | . | . | TGCGCCAGCAGCTTGTCATCCGGATATGAAAAACTGTTTTTT | CASSLSSGYEKLFF
TRBJ2-3 | TRBV19 | . | . | TGTGCCAGTAGTATATCGCAGGTGAACACAGATACGCAGTATTTT | CASSISQVNTDTQYF
TRBJ2-5 | TRBV30 | few | TRBD2 | TGTGCCTGGGCGGGGGGCCTCGGGGAGACCCAGTACTTC | CAWAGGLGETQYF
TRBJ1-5 | TRBV18 | few | TRBD1 | TGTGCCAGCTCACCTGGGACAGAGAATCAGCCCCAGCATTTT | CASSPGTENQPQHF
TRBJ2-3 | TRBV3-1 | many | . | TGTGCCAGCAGCCCGGCCGGGAGCACAGATACGCAGTATTTT | CASSPAGSTDTQYF
TRBJ1-2 | TRBV7-2 | few | . | TGTGCCAGCAGCTTAGGATGGCGCACGGATGGCTACACCTTC | CASSLGWRTDGYTF
TRBJ1-6 | TRBV20-1 | many | . | TGCAGTGCAGCAAGAGGGAGCTCCTATAATTCACCCCTCCACTTT | CSAARGSSYNSPLHF
TRBJ2-1 | TRBV6-1 | many | . | TGTGCCAGCAGTGAACGATACGGGCGCGATTTTAATGAGCAGTTCTTC | CASSERYGRDFNEQFF
TRBJ2-3 | TRBV7-2 | few | TRBD2 | TGTGCCAGCAGCTTTGCGGGGGTGGATACGCAGTATTTT | CASSFAGVDTQYF
TRBJ1-5 | TRBV15 | many | . | TGTGCCACCAGCCCCGGAAGTCGGTTACCCCAGCATTTT | CATSPGSRLPQHF
TRBJ1-1 | TRBV12-3/TRBV12-4 | many | . | TGTGCCAGCAGTTCCTCAGACATAATGAACACTGAAGCTTTCTTT | CASSSSDIMNTEAFF
TRBJ2-3 | TRBV9 | many | TRBD2 | TGTGCCAGCAGCTTCGGGACTAGCGGGGGTTTCTACACAGATACGCAGTATTTT | CASSFGTSGGFYTDTQYF
TRBJ2-2 | TRBV7-6 | many | TRBD2 | TGTGCCAGCAGCTTAGGGCCTAGCGGGGGCACCGGGGAGCTGTTTTTT | CASSLGPSGGTGELFF
TRBJ1-3 | TRBV12-3/TRBV12-4 | . | TRBD1 | TGTGCCAGCAGCGCCACAGGGGGGGACACCATATATTTT | CASSATGGDTIYF